A single sample gave rise to the 20 T cell receptor beta chains below, sequenced in a study of blood T cell repertoires in COVID-19. This table comes from immunoSEQ multiplex PCR, and its TCRdb copy is limited to in-frame clones, with some not included. Among over 100,000 clones listed, 85% to 90% were seen once. The specimen was peripheral blood. Receptors originate from a man older than 75 with acute or convalescent COVID-19.

The rearrangement links TRBV9 to TRBJ2-5, with unresolved D. The V end was cut by 1 base, the J end by 3 bases, with 7 bases between. Per the germline V gene, CDR1 is SGDLS and CDR2 is YYNGEE. This CDR3 comprises 13 residues. The CDR3 DNA is TGTGCCAGCAGCGTATCACTCGAAGAGACCCAGTACTTC. Translating it yields CASSVSLEETQYF.

The chain couples TRBV2 to TRBJ1-6, with D perhaps TRBD1 (5 bases). Trimming took off 7 bases at V and 10 bases at J, with 17 bases between the two ends. The CDR3 runs 14 residues. Germline V lookup: CDR1 SNHLY, CDR2 FYNNEI. CDR3 sequence: CASKISGIYSPLHF. In DNA form, the CDR3 reads TGTGCCAGCAAGATTTCAGGGATTTACTCACCCCTCCACTTT.

CDR3 in amino acids: CASSLEGARDQPQHF. The CDR3 DNA sequence: TGCGCCAGCAGCTTGGAAGGGGCGCGCGATCAGCCCCAGCATTTT. The V and J genes are TRBV5-1 and TRBJ1-5; the D gene is possibly TRBD1 (5 bases). Germline CDR1 SGHRS, CDR2 YFSETQ. The CDR3 runs 15 residues. The ends were cut back, 0 bases at V and 5 bases at J, with 12 bases in the middle.

The chain uses TRBV11-2 and TRBJ2-1; 7 bases line up with TRBD2. This CDR3 contains 13 residues. V was clipped by 7 bases and J by 9 bases; unmatched bases: 9. Germline V gene data show CDR1 as SGHAT and CDR2 as FQNNGV. CDR3 sequence (DNA): TGTGCCAGCACCCTTAGCGGGCAGCCTGAGCAGTTCTTC. Protein sequence: CASTLSGQPEQFF.

Only one count was recorded for this clone. The chain uses TRBV24-1 and TRBJ2-1, with 13 bases identical to TRBD2. V trimming: 4 bases; J trimming: 9 bases; junction bases outside the gene matches: 11. The germline V gene encodes CDR1 KGHDR and CDR2 SFDVKD. This CDR3 is 17 amino acids long. The CDR3: CATSDPGLAGTRGEQFF. The DNA of the CDR3 is TGTGCCACCAGTGACCCGGGACTAGCGGGGACCAGGGGTGAGCAGTTCTTC.

The chain joins TRBV5-1 to TRBJ2-7, with 10 bases fitting TRBD1. The trim removed 7 bases at V and 5 bases at J, leaving 12 bases unmatched. The germline V gene has CDR1 SGHRS and CDR2 YFSETQ. This CDR3 region has 15 residues. The CDR3 nucleotides read TGCGCCAGCTCCTTGGGGGGGACAGGGGCCGACGAGCAGTACTTC. This codes for CASSLGGTGADEQYF.

V and J are TRBV11-3 and TRBJ2-5; 7 bases match TRBD1. This CDR3 has 12 amino acids. From germline, CDR1 is SGHNT and CDR2 YENEEA. J lost 7 bases, V lost 2 bases, and 1 base had no gene match. The CDR3 nucleotides read TGTGCCAGCAGCTTACCAGGGGGGACCCAGTACTTC. Translation: CASSLPGGTQYF.

This chain uses TRBV5-6 with TRBJ2-3; D call uncertain. Germline V gene sequence: CDR1 SGHDT, CDR2 YYEEEE. Trimming removed 1 base from V and 0 bases from J, with 12 bases in between. The CDR3 totals 16 residues. Here the CDR3 DNA reads TGTGCCAGCAGCTTGTATCCCGCCGGGAGCACAGATACGCAGTATTTT. As protein: CASSLYPAGSTDTQYF.

J is TRBJ2-3 and V is TRBV9; TRBD1 matches at 9 bases. Germline V lookup: CDR1 SGDLS, CDR2 YYNGEE. CDR3 size: 14 residues. Trimming cost V 3 bases and J 1 base; bases outside gene matches: 0. CDR3 nucleotides: TGTGCCAGCAGCGGGACAGGGGGCACAGATACGCAGTATTTT. Protein sequence: CASSGTGGTDTQYF.

The rearrangement joins TRBV10-1 to TRBJ2-2; TRBD2 might be the D (5 bases). The germline V and J ends were trimmed by 6 bases and 6 bases, with 14 bases remaining between them. This CDR3 is built from 14 residues. Germline V gene lookup returns CDR1 WNHNN and CDR2 SYGVQD (reference sequence). CDR3 in amino acids: CASSTRAGPGELFF. The CDR3 region has the DNA TGCGCCAGCAGCACAAGGGCGGGTCCCGGGGAGCTGTTTTTT.

The chain combines TRBV5-4 with TRBJ2-2, with 15 positions matching TRBD2. CDR3 length equals 19 residues. V was clipped by 9 bases and J by 2 bases; unmatched bases: 14. Germline V lookup: CDR1 SGHNT, CDR2 YYREEE (reference sequence). CDR3 protein: CATSRRTSGRAYNTGELFF. DNA for the CDR3: TGTGCCACCTCACGAAGGACTAGCGGGAGGGCCTATAACACCGGGGAGCTGTTTTTT.

This clone has just a few counts. V gene TRBV7-6 combines with J gene TRBJ1-1; the D is unclear. The CDR3 consists of 13 residues. Germline CDR1 reads SGHVS; CDR2 reads FNYEAQ. Trimming removed 2 bases at V and 4 bases at J, with 8 bases between. This CDR3 is CASSLMAFTEAFF. In nucleotides, the CDR3 is TGTGCCAGCAGCTTAATGGCATTCACTGAAGCTTTCTTT. The full variable domain, its missing parts supplied by reference TRBV7-6 and TRBJ1-1, is GAGVSQSPRYKVTKRGQDVALRCDPISGHVSLYWYRQALGQGPEFLTYFNYEAQQDKSGLPNDRFSAERPEGSISTLTIQRTEQRDSAMYRCASSLMAFTEAFFGQGTRLTVV.

The chain joins TRBV7-8 to TRBJ2-1; 12 positions match TRBD2. The length of the CDR3 is 16 residues. Unmatched junction bases numbered 8, after V lost 1 base and J lost 10 bases. Germline-derived CDR1 and CDR2 are SGHVS and FQNEAQ. CDR3 DNA: TGTGCCAGCAGCTTAGGAGCTAGCGGGGGGGCCAGGGAGCAGTTCTTC. It is translated as CASSLGASGGAREQFF.

The chain carries TRBV12-3 or TRBV12-4 and TRBJ1-1; the D gene is possibly TRBD1 (6 bases). V lost 8 bases and J lost 5, with 12 bases in between. The CDR3 totals 12 residues. The CDR3 bases are TGTGCCAGCTCCCCCAGGGGAACTGAAGCTTTCTTT. Translation gives CASSPRGTEAFF.

The V gene is TRBV12-3 or TRBV12-4, the J gene TRBJ1-1, with TRBD1 identical over 8 bases. V was clipped by 5 bases and J by 10 bases; unmatched bases: 3. The CDR3 sequence is 11 residues long. This CDR3 is CASSRGQGAFF. The CDR3 DNA sequence: TGTGCCAGCAGTCGCGGACAGGGAGCTTTCTTT.

J is TRBJ2-5 and V is TRBV12-3 or TRBV12-4, with 7 bases lining up with TRBD2. This CDR3 is 13 amino acids long. Unmatched junction bases numbered 5, after V lost 3 bases and J lost 7 bases. The CDR3 region has the DNA TGTGCCAGCAGTTTCGCGGGAGAGGGGACCCAGTACTTC. It yields the protein CASSFAGEGTQYF.

The J gene is TRBJ1-5, the V gene TRBV19, with TRBD1 as a possible D gene (5 bases). The V gene lost 6 bases and the J gene lost 3 bases, with 12 bases spanning the gap. Per the germline V gene, CDR1 is LNHDA and CDR2 is SQIVND (reference sequence). This CDR3 has 14 amino acids. CDR3 sequence reads: CASSDTGYNQPQHF. The CDR3 DNA follows: TGTGCCAGTAGCGACACAGGTTACAATCAGCCCCAGCATTTT.

The V gene is TRBV10-3, the J gene TRBJ1-2; TRBD1 aligns across 7 bases. The CDR3 covers 15 residues. Germline CDR1 ENHRY, CDR2 SYGVKD. V lost 4 bases and J lost 5; bases outside the gene matches: 10. CDR3 sequence (DNA): TGTGCCATCAGTGCTGCCGGGACAGTTGTTTATGGCTACACCTTC. It is translated as CAISAAGTVVYGYTF.

The chain recombines TRBV2 with TRBJ2-6, with 8 bases identical to TRBD1. With V trimmed by 7 bases and J by 0 bases, 8 bases remained unmatched. CDR1 and CDR2 from the germline V gene are SNHLY and FYNNEI. The CDR3 has 17 residues. The chain's CDR3 is CASMVPTGVSGANVLTF. The CDR3 nucleotides are TGTGCCAGCATGGTCCCGACAGGGGTCTCTGGGGCCAACGTCCTGACTTTC.

The chain carries TRBV12-3 or TRBV12-4 and TRBJ1-1, with D possibly matching TRBD1 (6 bases). The CDR3 spans 12 residues. Trimming stripped 5 bases from V and 8 bases from J, with 12 bases between. CDR3 sequence: CASSPRTVEAFF. In nucleotides, the CDR3 is TGTGCCAGCAGTCCCCGGACAGTCGAAGCTTTCTTT.